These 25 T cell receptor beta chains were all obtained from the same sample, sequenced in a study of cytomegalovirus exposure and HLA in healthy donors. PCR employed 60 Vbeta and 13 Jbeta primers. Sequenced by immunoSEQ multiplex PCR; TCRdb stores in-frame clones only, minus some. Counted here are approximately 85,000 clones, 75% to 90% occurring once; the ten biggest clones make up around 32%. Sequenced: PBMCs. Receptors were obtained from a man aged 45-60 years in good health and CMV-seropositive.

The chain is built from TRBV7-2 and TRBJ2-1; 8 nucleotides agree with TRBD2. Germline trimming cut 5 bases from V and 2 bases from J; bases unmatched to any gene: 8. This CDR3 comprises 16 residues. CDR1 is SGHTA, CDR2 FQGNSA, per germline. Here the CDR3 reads CASSPLSGATYNEQFF. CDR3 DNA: TGTGCCAGCAGCCCTCTTAGCGGGGCTACCTACAATGAGCAGTTCTTC.

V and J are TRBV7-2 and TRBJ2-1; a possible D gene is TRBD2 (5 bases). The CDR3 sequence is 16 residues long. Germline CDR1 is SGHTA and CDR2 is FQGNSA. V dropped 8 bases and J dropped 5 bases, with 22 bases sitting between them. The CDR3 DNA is TGTGCCAGCCTCTCAGGATGGGCTAGCTTCGACAATGAGCAGTTCTTC. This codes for CASLSGWASFDNEQFF.

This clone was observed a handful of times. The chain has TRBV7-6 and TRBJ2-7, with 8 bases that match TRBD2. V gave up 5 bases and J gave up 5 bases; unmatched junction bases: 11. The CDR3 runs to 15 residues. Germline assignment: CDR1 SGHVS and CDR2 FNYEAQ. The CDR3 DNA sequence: TGTGCCAGCAGCGCGGGTGGGCTAGCGGGCCACGAGCAGTACTTC. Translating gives CASSAGGLAGHEQYF.

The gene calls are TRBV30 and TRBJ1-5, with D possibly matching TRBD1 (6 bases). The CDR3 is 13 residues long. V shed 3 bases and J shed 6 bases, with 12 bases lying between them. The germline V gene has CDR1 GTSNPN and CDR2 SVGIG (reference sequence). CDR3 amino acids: CAWSEQGGQPQHF. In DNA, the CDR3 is TGTGCCTGGAGCGAACAGGGCGGTCAGCCCCAGCATTTT.

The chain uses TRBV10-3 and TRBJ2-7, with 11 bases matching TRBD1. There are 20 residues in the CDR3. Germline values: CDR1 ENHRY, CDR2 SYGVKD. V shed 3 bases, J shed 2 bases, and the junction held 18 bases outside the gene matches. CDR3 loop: CAISELSGQGALKTTYEQYF. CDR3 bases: TGTGCCATCAGTGAACTCAGCGGACAGGGGGCCCTCAAGACCACCTACGAGCAGTACTTC.

The CDR3 reads CASGRAGGNNEQFF. The CDR3, as DNA: TGTGCCAGCGGTCGGGCGGGAGGCAACAATGAGCAGTTCTTC. V and J are TRBV5-8 and TRBJ2-1; 8 positions match TRBD2. Germline CDR1 reads SGHTS; CDR2 reads YDEGEE. The CDR3 runs to 14 residues. V lost 7 bases to trimming and J lost 5 bases; unmatched junction nucleotides: 8.

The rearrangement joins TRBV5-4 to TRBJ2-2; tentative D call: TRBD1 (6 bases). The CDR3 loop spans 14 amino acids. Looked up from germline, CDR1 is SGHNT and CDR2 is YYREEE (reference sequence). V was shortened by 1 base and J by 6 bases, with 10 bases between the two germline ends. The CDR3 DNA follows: TGTGCCAGCAGCTTGACAGGGTGGGCCGGGGAGCTGTTTTTT. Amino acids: CASSLTGWAGELFF.

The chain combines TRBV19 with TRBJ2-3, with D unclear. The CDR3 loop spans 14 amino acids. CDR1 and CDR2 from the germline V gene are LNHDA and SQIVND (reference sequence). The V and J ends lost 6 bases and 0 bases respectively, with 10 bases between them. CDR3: CASSQLSSTDTQYF. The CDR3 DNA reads TGTGCCAGTAGCCAACTGAGTAGCACAGATACGCAGTATTTT. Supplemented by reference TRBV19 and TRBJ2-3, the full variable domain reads DGGITQSPKYLFRKEGQNVTLSCEQNLNHDAMYWYRQDPGQGLRLIYYSQIVNDFQKGDIAEGYSVSREKKESFPLTVTSAQKNPTAFYLCASSQLSSTDTQYFGPGTRLTVL.

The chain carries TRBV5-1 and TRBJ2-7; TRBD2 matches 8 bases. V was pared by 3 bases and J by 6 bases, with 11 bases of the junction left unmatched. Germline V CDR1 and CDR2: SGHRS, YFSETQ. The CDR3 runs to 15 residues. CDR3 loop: CASSSAGLGMGEQYF. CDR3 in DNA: TGCGCCAGCAGCTCCGCGGGACTAGGTATGGGCGAGCAGTACTTC.

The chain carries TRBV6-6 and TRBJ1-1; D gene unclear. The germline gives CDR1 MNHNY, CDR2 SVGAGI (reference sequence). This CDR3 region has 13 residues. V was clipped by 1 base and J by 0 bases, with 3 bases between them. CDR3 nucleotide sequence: TGTGCCAGCAGTTACTTAGTGAACACTGAAGCTTTCTTT. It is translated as CASSYLVNTEAFF.

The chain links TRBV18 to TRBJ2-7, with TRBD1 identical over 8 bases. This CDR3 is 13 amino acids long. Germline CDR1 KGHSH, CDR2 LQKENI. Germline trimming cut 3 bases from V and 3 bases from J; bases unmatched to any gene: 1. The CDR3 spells CASSPGQDYEQYF. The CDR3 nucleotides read TGTGCCAGCTCACCGGGACAGGACTACGAGCAGTACTTC.

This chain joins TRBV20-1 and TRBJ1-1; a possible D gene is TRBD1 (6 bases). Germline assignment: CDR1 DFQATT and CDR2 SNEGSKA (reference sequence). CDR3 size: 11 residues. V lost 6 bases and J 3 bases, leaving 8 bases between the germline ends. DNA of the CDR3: TGCAGTGCCAGGGGTTACACTGAAGCTTTCTTT. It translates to CSARGYTEAFF.

The CDR3 is CASSSYLGRGNEQFF. CDR3 bases: TGCGCCAGCAGCTCCTACCTTGGAAGGGGAAATGAGCAGTTCTTC. The genes are TRBV5-1 and TRBJ2-1, with TRBD1 as a possible D gene (5 bases). V dropped 3 bases and J dropped 7 bases, with 17 bases sitting between them. CDR1 is SGHRS, CDR2 YFSETQ, per germline. The CDR3 covers 15 residues.

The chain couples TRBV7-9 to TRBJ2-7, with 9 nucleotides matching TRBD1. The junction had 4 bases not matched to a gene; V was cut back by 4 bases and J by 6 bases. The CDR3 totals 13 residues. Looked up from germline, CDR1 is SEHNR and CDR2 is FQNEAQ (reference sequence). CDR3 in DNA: TGTGCCAGCAGCTGGGACAGGGATGGCGAGCAGTACTTC. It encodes CASSWDRDGEQYF.

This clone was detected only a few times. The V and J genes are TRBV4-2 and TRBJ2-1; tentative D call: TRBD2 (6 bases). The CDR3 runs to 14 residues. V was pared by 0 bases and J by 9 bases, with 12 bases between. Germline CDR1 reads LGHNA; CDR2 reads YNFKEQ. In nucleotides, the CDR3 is TGTGCCAGCAGCCAAGACCCCCGGGAGAGTGAGCAGTTCTTC. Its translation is CASSQDPRESEQFF.

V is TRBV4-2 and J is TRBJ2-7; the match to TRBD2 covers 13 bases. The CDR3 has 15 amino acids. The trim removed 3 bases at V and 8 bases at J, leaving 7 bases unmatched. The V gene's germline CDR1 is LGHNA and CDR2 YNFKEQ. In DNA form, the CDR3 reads TGTGCCAGCAGCCACGGAGGACTAGCGGGAGCTCAGCAGTACTTC. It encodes CASSHGGLAGAQQYF.

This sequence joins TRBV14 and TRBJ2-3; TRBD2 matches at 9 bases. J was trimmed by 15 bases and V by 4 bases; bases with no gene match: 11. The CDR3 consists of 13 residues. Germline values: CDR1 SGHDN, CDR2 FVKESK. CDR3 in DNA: TGTGCCAGCAGCCTGGGGCGAGCGGGAGGTAAATATTTT. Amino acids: CASSLGRAGGKYF. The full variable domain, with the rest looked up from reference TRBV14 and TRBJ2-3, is EAGVTQFPSHSVIEKGQTVTLRCDPISGHDNLYWYRRVMGKEIKFLLHFVKESKQDESGMPNNRFLAERTGGTYSTLKVQPAELEDSGVYFCASSLGRAGGKYFGPGTRLTVL.

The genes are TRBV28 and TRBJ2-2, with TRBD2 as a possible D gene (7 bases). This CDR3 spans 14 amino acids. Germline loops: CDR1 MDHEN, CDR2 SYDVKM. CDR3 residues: CAGGGAPNTGELFF. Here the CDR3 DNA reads TGTGCAGGGGGGGGCGCCCCGAACACCGGGGAGCTGTTTTTT.

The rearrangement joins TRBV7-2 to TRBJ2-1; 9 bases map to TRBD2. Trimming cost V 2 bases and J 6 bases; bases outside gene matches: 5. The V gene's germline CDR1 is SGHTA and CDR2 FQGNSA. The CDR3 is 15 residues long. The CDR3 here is CASSLIASGINEQFF. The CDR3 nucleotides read TGTGCCAGCAGCTTAATCGCTAGCGGGATCAATGAGCAGTTCTTC.

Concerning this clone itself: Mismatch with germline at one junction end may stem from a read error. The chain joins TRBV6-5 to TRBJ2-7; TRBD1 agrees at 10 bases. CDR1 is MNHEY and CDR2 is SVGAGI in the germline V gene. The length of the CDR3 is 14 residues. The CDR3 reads CASSYSGTGAGQHF. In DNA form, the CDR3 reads TGTGCCAGCAGTTACTCAGGGACAGGGGCCGGGCAGCACTTC.

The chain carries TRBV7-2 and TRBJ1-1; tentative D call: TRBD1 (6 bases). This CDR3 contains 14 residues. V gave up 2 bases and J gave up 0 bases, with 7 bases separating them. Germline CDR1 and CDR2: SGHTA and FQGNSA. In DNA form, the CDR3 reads TGTGCCAGCAGCTTAACAGGGATGAACACTGAAGCTTTCTTT. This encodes CASSLTGMNTEAFF.

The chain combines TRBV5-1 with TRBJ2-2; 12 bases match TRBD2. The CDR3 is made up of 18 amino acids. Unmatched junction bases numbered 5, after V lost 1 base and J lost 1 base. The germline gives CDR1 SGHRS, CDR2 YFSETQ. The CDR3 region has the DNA TGCGCCAGCAGCTTGCTACTAGCGGGAGGTTTGAACACCGGGGAGCTGTTTTTT. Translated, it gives CASSLLLAGGLNTGELFF.

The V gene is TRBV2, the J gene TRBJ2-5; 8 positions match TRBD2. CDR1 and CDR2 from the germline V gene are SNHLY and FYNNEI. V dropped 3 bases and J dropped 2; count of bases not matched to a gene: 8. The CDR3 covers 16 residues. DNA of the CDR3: TGTGCCAGCAGTGAGTTTGCGGGAGGCGGACAAGAGACCCAGTACTTC. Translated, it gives CASSEFAGGGQETQYF.

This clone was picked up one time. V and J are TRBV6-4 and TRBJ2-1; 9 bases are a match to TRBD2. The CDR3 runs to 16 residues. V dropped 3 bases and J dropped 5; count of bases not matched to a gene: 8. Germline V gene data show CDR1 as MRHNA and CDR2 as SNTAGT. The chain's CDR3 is CASSDPSGICNNEQFF. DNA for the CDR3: TGTGCCAGCAGTGATCCTAGCGGGATATGTAACAATGAGCAGTTCTTC.

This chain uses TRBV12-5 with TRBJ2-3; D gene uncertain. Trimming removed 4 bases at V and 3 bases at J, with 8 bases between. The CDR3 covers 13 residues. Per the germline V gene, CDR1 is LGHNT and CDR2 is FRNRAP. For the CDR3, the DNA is TGTGCTAGTGGTTCCCACGAGACAGATACGCAGTATTTT. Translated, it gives CASGSHETDTQYF.